A single T cell receptor (beta chain) is shown here with its context. The antigen is unknown. These data belong to a study of OX40 agonist ivuxolimab in advanced cancers. Whole-study context: Hepatocellular carcinoma, melanoma, renal cell or head and neck cancer affected the dose-escalation patients. Notes on the study in general: CD8+ T cells averaged more expanded clones than CD4+.

Clones were sequenced by immunoSEQ multiplex PCR, and TCRdb holds only the in-frame ones, with some missing. The sample includes 48,000 or so clones, 85% to 95% of them seen just once. V trimming: 4 bases; J trimming: 5 bases; junction bases outside the gene matches: 11. The CDR3 spans 16 residues. The germline CDR1 and CDR2 sequences are SGHRS and YFSETQ. The sample was CD4+ or CD8+ T cells sorted from blood, taken in a trial of the OX40 agonist ivuxolimab. The chain joins TRBV5-1 to TRBJ2-7; TRBD2 aligns across 11 bases. The receptor comes from an adult with an advanced solid tumor such as melanoma, head and neck, liver or kidney cancer. The CDR3 bases are TGCGCCAGCAGCGCACTTCCGACTAGCGGGACAGACGAGCAGTACTTC. Residues: CASSALPTSGTDEQYF.